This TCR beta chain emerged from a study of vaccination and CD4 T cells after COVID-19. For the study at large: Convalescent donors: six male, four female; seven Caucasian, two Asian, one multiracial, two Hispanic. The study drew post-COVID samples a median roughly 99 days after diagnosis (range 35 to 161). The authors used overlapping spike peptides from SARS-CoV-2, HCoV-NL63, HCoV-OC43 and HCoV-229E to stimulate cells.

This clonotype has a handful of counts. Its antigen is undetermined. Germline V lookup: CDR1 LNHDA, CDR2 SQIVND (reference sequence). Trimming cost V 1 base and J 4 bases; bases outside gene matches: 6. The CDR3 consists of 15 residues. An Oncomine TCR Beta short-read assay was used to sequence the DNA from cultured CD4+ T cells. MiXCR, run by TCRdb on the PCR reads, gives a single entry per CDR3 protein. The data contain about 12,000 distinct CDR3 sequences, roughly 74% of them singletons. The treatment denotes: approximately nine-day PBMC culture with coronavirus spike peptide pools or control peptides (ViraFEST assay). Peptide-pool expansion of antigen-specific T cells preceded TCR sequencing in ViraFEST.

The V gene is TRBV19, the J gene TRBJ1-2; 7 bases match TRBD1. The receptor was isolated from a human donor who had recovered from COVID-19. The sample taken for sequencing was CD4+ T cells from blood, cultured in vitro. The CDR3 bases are TGTGCCAGTAGTATAGGCTGGGACAGCATCTATGGCTACACCTTC. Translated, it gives CASSIGWDSIYGYTF.